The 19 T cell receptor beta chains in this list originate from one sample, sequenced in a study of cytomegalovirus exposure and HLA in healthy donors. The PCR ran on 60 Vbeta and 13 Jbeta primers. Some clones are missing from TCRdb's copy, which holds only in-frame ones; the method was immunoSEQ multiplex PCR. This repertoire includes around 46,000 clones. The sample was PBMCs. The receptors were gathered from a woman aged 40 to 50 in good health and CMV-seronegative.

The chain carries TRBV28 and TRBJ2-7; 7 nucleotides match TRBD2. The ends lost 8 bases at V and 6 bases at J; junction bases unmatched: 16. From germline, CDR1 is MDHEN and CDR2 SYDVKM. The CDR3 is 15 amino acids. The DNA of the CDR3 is TGTGCCAGCGGGGTCCCCGGACTAGGAGCCAGCGAGCAGTACTTC. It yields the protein CASGVPGLGASEQYF.

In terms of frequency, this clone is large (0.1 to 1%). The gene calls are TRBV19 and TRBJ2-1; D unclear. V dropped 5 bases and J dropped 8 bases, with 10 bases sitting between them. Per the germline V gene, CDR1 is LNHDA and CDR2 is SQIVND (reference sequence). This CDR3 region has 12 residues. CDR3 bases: TGTGCCAGTAGTTCCCCCTCGGATGAGCAGTTCTTC. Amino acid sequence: CASSSPSDEQFF.

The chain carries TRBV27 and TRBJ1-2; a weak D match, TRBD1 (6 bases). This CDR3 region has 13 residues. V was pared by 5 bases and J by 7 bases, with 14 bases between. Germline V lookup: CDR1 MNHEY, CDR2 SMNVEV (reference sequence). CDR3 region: CASSTRGAGGYTF. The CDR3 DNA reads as TGTGCCAGCAGTACTCGGGGGGCGGGTGGCTACACCTTC.

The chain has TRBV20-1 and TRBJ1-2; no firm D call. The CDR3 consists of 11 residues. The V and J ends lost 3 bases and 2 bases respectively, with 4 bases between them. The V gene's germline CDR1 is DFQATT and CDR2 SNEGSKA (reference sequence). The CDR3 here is CSASRNYGYTF. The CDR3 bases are TGCAGTGCTAGCAGGAACTATGGCTACACCTTC.

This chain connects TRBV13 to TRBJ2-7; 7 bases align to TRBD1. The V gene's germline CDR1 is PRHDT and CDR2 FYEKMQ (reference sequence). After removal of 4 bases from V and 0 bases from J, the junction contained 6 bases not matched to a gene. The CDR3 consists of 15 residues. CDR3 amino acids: CASSSGGSVSYEQYF. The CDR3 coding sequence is TGTGCCAGCAGCTCAGGGGGTAGCGTCTCCTACGAGCAGTACTTC.

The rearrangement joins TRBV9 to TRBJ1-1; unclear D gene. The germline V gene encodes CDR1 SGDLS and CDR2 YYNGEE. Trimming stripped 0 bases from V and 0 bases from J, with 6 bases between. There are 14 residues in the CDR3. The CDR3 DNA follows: TGTGCCAGCAGCGTAGCACTCATGAACACTGAAGCTTTCTTT. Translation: CASSVALMNTEAFF.

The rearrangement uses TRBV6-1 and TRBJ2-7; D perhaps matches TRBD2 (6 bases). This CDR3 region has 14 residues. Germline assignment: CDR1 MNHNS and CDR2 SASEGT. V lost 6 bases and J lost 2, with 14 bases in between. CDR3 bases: TGTGCCAGCAGCCCCAGACTAGTGACCTACGAGCAGTACTTC. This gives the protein CASSPRLVTYEQYF.

CDR3 residues: CASSFRVGANVLTF. CDR3 in DNA: TGCGCCAGCAGCTTCCGGGTTGGGGCCAACGTCCTGACTTTC. This sequence joins TRBV5-1 and TRBJ2-6, with D unresolved. CDR3 length equals 14 residues. The germline gives CDR1 SGHRS, CDR2 YFSETQ. Between the trimmed V and J ends, which lost 2 bases and 3 bases, there was a span of 6 bases.

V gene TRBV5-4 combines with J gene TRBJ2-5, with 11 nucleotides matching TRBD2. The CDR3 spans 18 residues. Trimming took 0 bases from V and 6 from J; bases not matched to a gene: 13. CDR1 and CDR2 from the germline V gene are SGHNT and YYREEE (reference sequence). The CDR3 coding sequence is TGTGCCAGCAGCTTGGGAGGCCCGACTAGCGGGGAAAGGAAGACCCAGTACTTC. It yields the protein CASSLGGPTSGERKTQYF.

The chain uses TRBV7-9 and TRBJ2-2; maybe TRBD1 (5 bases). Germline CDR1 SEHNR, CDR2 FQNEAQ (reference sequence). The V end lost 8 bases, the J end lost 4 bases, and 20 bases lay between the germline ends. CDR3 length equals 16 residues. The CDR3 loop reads CASSDSVSLPTGELFF. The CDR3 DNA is TGTGCCAGCTCCGACAGCGTGAGCCTACCCACCGGGGAGCTGTTTTTT.

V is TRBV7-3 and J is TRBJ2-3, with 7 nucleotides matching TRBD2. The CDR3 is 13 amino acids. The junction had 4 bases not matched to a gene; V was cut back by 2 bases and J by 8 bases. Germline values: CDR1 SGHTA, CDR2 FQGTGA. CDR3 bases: TGTGCCAGCAGCTTAGAGCGGGGTGGTACGCAGTATTTT. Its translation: CASSLERGGTQYF.

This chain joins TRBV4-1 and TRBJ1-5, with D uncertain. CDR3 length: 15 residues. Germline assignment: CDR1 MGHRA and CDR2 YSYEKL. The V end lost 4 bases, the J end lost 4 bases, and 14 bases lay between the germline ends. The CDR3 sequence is CASSLQAGLNQPQHF. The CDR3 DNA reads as TGCGCCAGCAGCCTGCAAGCCGGTCTGAATCAGCCCCAGCATTTT.

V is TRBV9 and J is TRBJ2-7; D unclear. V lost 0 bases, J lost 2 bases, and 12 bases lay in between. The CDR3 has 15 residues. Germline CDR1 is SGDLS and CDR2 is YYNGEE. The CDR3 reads CASSVETNPAYEQYF. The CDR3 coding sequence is TGTGCCAGCAGCGTAGAAACCAACCCAGCCTACGAGCAGTACTTC.

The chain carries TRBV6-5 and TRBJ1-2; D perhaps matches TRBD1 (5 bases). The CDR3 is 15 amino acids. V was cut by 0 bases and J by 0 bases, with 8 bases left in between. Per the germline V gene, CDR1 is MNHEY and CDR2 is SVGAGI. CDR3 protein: CASSYSGVSNYGYTF. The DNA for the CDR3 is TGTGCCAGCAGTTACTCAGGGGTATCTAACTATGGCTACACCTTC.

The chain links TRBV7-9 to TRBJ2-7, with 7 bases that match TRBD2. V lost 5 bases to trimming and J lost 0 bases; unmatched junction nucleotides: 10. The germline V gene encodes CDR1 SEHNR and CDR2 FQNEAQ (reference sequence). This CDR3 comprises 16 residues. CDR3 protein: CASSPRRTSNSYEQYF. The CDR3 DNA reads TGTGCCAGCAGCCCCCGGAGGACTAGTAACTCCTACGAGCAGTACTTC.

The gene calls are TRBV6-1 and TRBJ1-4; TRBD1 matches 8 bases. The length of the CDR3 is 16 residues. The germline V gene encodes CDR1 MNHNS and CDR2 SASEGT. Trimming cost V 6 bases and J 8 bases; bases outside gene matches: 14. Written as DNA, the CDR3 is TGTGCCAGCAGCGAATGGGCGGGACAGGAGAGGGAAAAACTGTTTTTT. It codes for CASSEWAGQEREKLFF.

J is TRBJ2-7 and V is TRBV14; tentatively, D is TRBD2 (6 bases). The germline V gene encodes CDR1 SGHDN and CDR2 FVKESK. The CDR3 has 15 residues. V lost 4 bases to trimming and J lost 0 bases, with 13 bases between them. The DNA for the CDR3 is TGTGCCAGCAGCCTAGCGGAAGGGTACTCCTACGAGCAGTACTTC. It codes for CASSLAEGYSYEQYF.

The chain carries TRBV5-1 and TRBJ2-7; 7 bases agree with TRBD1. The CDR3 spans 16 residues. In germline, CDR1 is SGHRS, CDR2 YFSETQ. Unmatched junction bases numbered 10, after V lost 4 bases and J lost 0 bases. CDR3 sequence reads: CASSPTDRLSSYEQYF. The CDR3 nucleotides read TGCGCCAGCAGCCCTACGGACAGGCTTAGCTCCTACGAGCAGTACTTC.

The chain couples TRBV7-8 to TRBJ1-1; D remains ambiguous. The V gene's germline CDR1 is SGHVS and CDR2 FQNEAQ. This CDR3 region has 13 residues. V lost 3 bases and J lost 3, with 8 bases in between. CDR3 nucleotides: TGTGCCAGCAGCTTCGACCGGGACACTGAAGCTTTCTTT. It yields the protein CASSFDRDTEAFF. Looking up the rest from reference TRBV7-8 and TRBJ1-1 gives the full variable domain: GAGVSQSPRYKVAKRGQDVALRCDPISGHVSLFWYQQALGQGPEFLTYFQNEAQLDKSGLPSDRFFAERPEGSVSTLKIQRTQQEDSAVYLCASSFDRDTEAFFGQGTRLTVV.